Sequencing of this T cell receptor beta chain was carried out in a study of T cell responses to AZD1222 COVID-19 vaccine. Germline CDR1 and CDR2: SNHLY and FYNNEI. Trimming cost V 4 bases and J 2 bases, with 9 bases left between them. CDR3 length: 14 amino acids. Pooling of second doses given at about 4 or about 12 weeks was done. The method was immunoSEQ multiplex PCR; TCRdb's version includes in-frame clones alone and lacks a portion of them. The sample has around 110,000 clones; roughly 92% are singletons. Study-wide findings and caveats: A mostly white British donor set with more females was recruited, and clonal diversity was possibly underestimated. Per reports, nearly half of all spike-specific TCRs target regions that are unmutated in variants. Seropositive status at baseline applied to only 5 to 7 AZD1222 recipients.

About this clone: The target antigen is unknown.

The gene calls are TRBV2 and TRBJ1-5; D ambiguous. The TCR was taken from an adult who received the AZD1222 COVID-19 vaccine. This material consisted of peripheral blood, taken 28 days after the second AZD1222 dose. CDR3 loop: CASSGQGGNQPQHF. The CDR3 DNA follows: TGTGCCAGCAGTGGCCAAGGTGGCAATCAGCCCCAGCATTTT. Filled out from reference TRBV2 and TRBJ1-5, the complete variable domain reads EPEVTQTPSHQVTQMGQEVILRCVPISNHLYFYWYRQILGQKVEFLVSFYNNEISEKSEIFDDQFSVERPDGSNFTLKIRSTKLEDSAMYFCASSGQGGNQPQHFGDGTRLSIL.